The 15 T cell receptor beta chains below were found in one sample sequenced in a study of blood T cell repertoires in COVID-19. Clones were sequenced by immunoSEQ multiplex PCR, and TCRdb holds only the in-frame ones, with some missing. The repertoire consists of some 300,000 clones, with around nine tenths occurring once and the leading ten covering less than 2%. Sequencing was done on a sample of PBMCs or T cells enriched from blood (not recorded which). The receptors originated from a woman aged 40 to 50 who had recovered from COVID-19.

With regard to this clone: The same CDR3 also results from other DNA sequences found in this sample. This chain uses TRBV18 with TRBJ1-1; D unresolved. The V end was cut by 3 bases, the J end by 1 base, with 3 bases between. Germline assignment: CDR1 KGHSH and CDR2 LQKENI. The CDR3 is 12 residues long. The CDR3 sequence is CASSPQNTEAFF. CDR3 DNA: TGTGCCAGCTCACCTCAGAACACTGAAGCTTTCTTT.

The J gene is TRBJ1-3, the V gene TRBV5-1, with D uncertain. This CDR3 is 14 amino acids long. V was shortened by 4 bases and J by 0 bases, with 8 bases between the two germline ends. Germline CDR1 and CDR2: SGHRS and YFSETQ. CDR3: CASSPRGSGNTIYF. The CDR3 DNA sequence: TGCGCCAGCAGCCCCCGGGGCTCTGGAAACACCATATATTTT.

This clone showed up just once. In DNA, the CDR3 is TGTGCCAGTAGCCTAGCGGGGGACTATGGCTACACCTTC. The encoded protein is CASSLAGDYGYTF. The rearrangement uses TRBV19 and TRBJ1-2, with D tentatively TRBD1 (5 bases). The germline V and J ends were trimmed by 6 bases and 3 bases, with 11 bases remaining between them. Germline V CDR1 and CDR2: LNHDA, SQIVND (reference sequence). The CDR3 is 13 residues long.

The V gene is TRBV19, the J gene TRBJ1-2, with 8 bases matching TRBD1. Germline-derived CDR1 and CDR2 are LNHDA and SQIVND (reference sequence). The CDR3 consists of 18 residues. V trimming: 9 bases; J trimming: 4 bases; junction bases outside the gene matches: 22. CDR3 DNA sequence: TGTGCCAGCTACCCGACAGGATTACTCAGGGACAGGTCCTATGGCTACACCTTC. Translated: CASYPTGLLRDRSYGYTF. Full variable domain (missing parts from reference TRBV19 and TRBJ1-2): DGGITQSPKYLFRKEGQNVTLSCEQNLNHDAMYWYRQDPGQGLRLIYYSQIVNDFQKGDIAEGYSVSREKKESFPLTVTSAQKNPTAFYLCASYPTGLLRDRSYGYTFGSGTRLTVV.

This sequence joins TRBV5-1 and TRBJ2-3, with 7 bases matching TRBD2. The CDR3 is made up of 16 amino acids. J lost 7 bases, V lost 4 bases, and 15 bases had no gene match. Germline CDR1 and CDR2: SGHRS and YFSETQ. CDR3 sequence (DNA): TGCGCCAGCAGCGCCAGGGTTGGGGGAGGGCCGCATACGCAGTATTTT. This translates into CASSARVGGGPHTQYF.

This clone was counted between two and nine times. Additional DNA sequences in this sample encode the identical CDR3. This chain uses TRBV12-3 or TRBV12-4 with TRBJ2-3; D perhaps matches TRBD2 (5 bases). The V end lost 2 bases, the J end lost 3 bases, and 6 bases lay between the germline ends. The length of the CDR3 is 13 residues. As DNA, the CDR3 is TGTGCCAGCAGTTTACCGGGAACAGATACGCAGTATTTT. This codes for CASSLPGTDTQYF.

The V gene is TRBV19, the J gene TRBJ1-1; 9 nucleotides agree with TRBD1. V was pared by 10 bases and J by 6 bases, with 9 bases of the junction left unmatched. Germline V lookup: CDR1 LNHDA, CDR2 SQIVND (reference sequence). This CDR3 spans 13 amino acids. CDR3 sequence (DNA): TGTGCCACCACTGGGACAGGGAGCCCTGAAGCTTTCTTT. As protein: CATTGTGSPEAFF.

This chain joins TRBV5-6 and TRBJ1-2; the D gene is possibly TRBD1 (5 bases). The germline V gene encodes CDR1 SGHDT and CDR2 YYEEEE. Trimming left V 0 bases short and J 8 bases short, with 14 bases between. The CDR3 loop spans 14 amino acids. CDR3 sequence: CASSLGQKIWGYTF. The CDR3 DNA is TGTGCCAGCAGCTTGGGACAGAAAATTTGGGGCTACACCTTC.

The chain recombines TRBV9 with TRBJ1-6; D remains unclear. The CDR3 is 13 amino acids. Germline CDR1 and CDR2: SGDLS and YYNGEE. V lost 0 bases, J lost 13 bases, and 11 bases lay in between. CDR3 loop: CASSVVEGAPLHF. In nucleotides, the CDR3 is TGTGCCAGCAGCGTAGTTGAGGGAGCTCCCCTCCACTTT.

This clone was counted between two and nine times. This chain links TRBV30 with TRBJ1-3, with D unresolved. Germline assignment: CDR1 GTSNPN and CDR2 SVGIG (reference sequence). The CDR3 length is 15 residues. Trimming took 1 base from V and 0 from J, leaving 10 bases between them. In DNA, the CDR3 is TGTGCCTGGAGTGCGAACAGTATCTCTGGAAACACCATATATTTT. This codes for CAWSANSISGNTIYF. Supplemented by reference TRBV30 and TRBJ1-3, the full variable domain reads SQTIHQWPATLVQPVGSPLSLECTVEGTSNPNLYWYRQAAGRGLQLLFYSVGIGQISSEVPQNLSASRPQDRQFILSSKKLLLSDSGFYLCAWSANSISGNTIYFGEGSWLTVV.

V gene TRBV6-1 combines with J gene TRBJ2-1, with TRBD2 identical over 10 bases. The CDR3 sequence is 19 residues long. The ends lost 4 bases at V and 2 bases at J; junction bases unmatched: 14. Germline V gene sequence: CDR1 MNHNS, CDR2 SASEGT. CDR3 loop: CASSGGLAGARVAYNEQFF. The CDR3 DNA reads TGTGCCAGCAGTGGCGGGCTAGCGGGAGCAAGGGTCGCCTACAATGAGCAGTTCTTC.

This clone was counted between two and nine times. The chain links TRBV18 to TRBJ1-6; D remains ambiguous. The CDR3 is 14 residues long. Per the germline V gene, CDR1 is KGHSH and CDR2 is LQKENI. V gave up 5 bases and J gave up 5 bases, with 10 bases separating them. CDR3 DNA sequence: TGTGCCAGCTCAGTGGCAGTGAATAATTCACCCCTCCACTTT. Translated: CASSVAVNNSPLHF.

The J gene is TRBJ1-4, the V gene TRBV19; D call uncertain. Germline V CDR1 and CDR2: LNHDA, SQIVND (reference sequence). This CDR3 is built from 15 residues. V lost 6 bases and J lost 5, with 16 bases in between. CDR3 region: CASSTKGGRNEKLFF. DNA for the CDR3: TGTGCCAGTAGCACAAAGGGAGGGAGAAATGAAAAACTGTTTTTT.

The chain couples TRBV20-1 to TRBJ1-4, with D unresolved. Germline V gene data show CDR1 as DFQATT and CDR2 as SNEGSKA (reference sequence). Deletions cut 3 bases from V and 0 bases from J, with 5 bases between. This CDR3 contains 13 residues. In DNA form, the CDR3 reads TGCAGTGCTAGTATAGCAACTAATGAAAAACTGTTTTTT. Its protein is CSASIATNEKLFF.

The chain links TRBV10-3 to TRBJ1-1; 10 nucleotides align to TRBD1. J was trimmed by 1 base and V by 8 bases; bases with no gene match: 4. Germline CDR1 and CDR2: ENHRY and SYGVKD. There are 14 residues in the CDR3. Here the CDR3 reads CAIGQGVKNTEAFF. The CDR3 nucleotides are TGTGCCATCGGACAGGGGGTGAAGAACACTGAAGCTTTCTTT.